A selection of T cell receptor beta chains follows, all from one sample in a study of cytomegalovirus exposure and HLA in healthy donors. Sequenced by immunoSEQ multiplex PCR; TCRdb stores in-frame clones only, minus some. Seen here are roughly 110,000 clones, about four fifths observed once, and the top ten hold 4.8%. Sequencing was performed on PBMCs. These TCRs come from a man aged 25-45 years in good health and CMV-seropositive. Both conserved end residues are part of each CDR3. The order of the fields is clone size, J gene, V gene, D gene, CDR3 DNA, CDR3 protein. The D gene is left open where the match is weak. Rows give clone size only sometimes, using once, few, many, or a class for an expanded clone.

>few|TRBJ2-3|TRBV19|TRBD1
TGTGCCAGTACACAGGGAAGGACAGGGTCCGATACGCAGTATTTT
CASTQGRTGSDTQYF
>.|TRBJ1-2|TRBV5-1|TRBD1
TGCGCCAGCAAGACAGGGGGCGCTGAGGGCTACCCCTTC
CASKTGGAEGYPF
>.|TRBJ1-1|TRBV19|.
TGTGCCAGTACCCGGGTTGCCGAAGCTTTCTTT
CASTRVAEAFF
>few|TRBJ1-2|TRBV5-4|TRBD1
TGTGCCAGCAGCCATGGGACAGGGGATGGCTACACCTTC
CASSHGTGDGYTF
>.|TRBJ2-7|TRBV7-9|TRBD1
TGTGCCAGCAGCAACAGGGGCCACGAGCAGTACTTC
CASSNRGHEQYF
>few|TRBJ1-2|TRBV11-2|.
TGTGCCAGCAGCTTAAGTGGGGGCGCCCACTATGGCTACACCTTC
CASSLSGGAHYGYTF
>.|TRBJ2-7|TRBV2|TRBD1
TGCGCCATCGGGACAGGTAGCACCTACGAGCAGTACTTC
CAIGTGSTYEQYF
>few|TRBJ2-7|TRBV6-1|.
TGTGCCAGCAGTGAGGGGAGGCCCTACGACGAGCAGTACTTC
CASSEGRPYDEQYF
>.|TRBJ1-6|TRBV7-9|TRBD1
TGTGCCAGCAGCGAGGGACAGCTACATAATTCACCCCTCCACTTT
CASSEGQLHNSPLHF
>.|TRBJ1-2|TRBV19|.
TGTGCCAGTAGTCTACCCAGGGGCATCAACTATGGCTACACCTTC
CASSLPRGINYGYTF
>.|TRBJ1-2|TRBV7-9|TRBD1
TGTGCCAGCAGCTTCACAGGGGGCTCAGGCTATGGCTACCCCTTC
CASSFTGGSGYGYPF
>few|TRBJ1-6|TRBV28|.
TGTGCCAGCAGTTTAGGGGGGGCAGGGGCTAGGAATTCACCCCTCCACTTT
CASSLGGAGARNSPLHF